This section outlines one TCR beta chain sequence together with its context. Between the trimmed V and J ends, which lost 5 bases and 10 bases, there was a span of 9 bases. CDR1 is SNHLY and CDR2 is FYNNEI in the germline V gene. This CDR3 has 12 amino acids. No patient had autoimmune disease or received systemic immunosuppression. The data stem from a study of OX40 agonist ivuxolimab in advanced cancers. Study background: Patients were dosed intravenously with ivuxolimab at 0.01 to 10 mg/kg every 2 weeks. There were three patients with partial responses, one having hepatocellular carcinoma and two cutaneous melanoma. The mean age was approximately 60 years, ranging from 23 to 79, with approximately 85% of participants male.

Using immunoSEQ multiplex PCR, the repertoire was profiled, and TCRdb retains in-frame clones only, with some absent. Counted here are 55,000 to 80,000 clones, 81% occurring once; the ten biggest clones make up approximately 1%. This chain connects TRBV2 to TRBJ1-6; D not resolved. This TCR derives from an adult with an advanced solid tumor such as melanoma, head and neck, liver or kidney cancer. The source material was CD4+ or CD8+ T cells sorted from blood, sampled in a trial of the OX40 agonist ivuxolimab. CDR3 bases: TGTGCCAGCAGTAGGGAGCCCTCACCCCTCCACTTT. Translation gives CASSREPSPLHF.